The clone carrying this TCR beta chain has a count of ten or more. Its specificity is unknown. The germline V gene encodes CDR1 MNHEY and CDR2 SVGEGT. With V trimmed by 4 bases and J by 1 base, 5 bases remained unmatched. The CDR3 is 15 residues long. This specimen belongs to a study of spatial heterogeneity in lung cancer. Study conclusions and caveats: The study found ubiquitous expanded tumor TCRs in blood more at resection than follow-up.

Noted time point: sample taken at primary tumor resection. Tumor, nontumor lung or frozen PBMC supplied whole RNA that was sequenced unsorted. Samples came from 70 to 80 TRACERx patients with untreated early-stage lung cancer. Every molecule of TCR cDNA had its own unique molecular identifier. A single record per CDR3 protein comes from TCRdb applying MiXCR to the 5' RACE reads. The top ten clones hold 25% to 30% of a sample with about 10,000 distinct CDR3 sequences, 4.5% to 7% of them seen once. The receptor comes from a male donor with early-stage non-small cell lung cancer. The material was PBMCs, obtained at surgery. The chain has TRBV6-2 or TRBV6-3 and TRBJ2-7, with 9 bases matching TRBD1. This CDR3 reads CASSSGTGLSYEQYF. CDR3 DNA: TGTGCCAGCAGTTCCGGGACAGGGCTATCCTACGAGCAGTACTTC.